The clone carrying this TCR delta chain is large within its sample. This sample includes further DNA sequences coding for the same CDR3. The germline gives CDR1 GEAIGNYY, CDR2 EKD. The J segment lost 0 bases and the V segment lost 0 bases, leaving 7 bases of the junction unmatched. The length of the CDR3 is 19 residues. TCRdb applied CATT to the RT-PCR reads for clone calling. The data contain fewer than 2,500 delta-chain clones, 1.5% to 2% of them singletons. These data belong to a study of gamma-delta T cells after stem cell transplantation. V is TRDV2 and J is TRDJ3, with 7 bases that match TRDD3. Sequenced material: gamma-delta T cells. The sequence derives from a human donor. It is not recorded whose cells these are; they may come from a transplant donor. The CDR3 is CACDTVGGESSWDTRQMFF. CDR3 nucleotides: TGTGCCTGTGACACCGTTGGGGGAGAGAGCTCCTGGGACACCCGACAGATGTTTTTC.